Shown below are 27 T cell receptor beta chains from a single sample sequenced in a study of immune characterization of retroperitoneal liposarcoma. MiXCR was run by TCRdb on the PCR reads, yielding one entry per CDR3 protein. Counted here are approximately 9,400 distinct CDR3 sequences, approximately 27% occurring once; the ten biggest clones make up roughly 8.5%. Sequencing used tumor tissue. These receptors were obtained from a male donor with retroperitoneal liposarcoma.

This clonotype was detected many times. The chain carries TRBV12-3 or TRBV12-4 and TRBJ2-1, with 7 bases identical to TRBD1. The CDR3 is made up of 14 amino acids. V gave up 7 bases and J gave up 10 bases; unmatched junction bases: 13. CDR3 DNA: TGTGCCAGCACCAACAGGGGTCCGTACTACGAGCAGTTCTTC. Encoded protein: CASTNRGPYYEQFF.

CDR3 DNA sequence: TGTGCCAGCATTGGGGGCCGCTTTGAAGCTTTCTTT. Protein sequence: CASIGGRFEAFF. This chain joins TRBV25-1 and TRBJ1-1; TRBD1 is a possible D gene (6 bases). The V gene lost 7 bases and the J gene lost 7 bases, with 13 bases spanning the gap. Germline CDR1 and CDR2: MGHDK and SYGVNS. This CDR3 comprises 12 residues.

This clonotype was recorded a few times. V gene TRBV7-8 combines with J gene TRBJ1-2; a weak D match, TRBD1 (6 bases). Germline CDR1 and CDR2: SGHVS and FQNEAQ. The CDR3 spans 13 residues. Trimming removed 4 bases at V and 7 bases at J, with 13 bases between. The CDR3 is CASSSAGDGGYTF. The DNA of the CDR3 is TGTGCCAGCAGCTCAGCAGGGGACGGTGGCTACACCTTC.

Sample share makes this clonotype medium-sized (0.01 to 0.1%). This chain joins TRBV7-2 and TRBJ2-1, with TRBD2 matching over 7 bases. CDR1 and CDR2 from the germline V gene are SGHTA and FQGNSA. V shed 2 bases and J 5 bases; nucleotides not matched to a gene: 6. The CDR3 contains 15 residues. The CDR3 DNA reads TGTGCCAGCAGCTTATCTAGCGGAGACCACAATGAGCAGTTCTTC. Its protein is CASSLSSGDHNEQFF.

This clonotype was observed many times. V gene TRBV6-1 combines with J gene TRBJ1-1; no reliable D call. The V end lost 7 bases, the J end lost 1 base, and 13 bases lay between the germline ends. CDR1 is MNHNS and CDR2 is SASEGT in the germline V gene. This CDR3 has 14 residues. In DNA, the CDR3 is TGTGCCAGCATTGGAAGGCTTTCGAACACTGAAGCTTTCTTT. This codes for CASIGRLSNTEAFF.

This chain uses TRBV6-6 with TRBJ1-2; D unclear. Germline V gives CDR1 MNHNY, CDR2 SVGAGI (reference sequence). V was pared by 6 bases and J by 0 bases, with 8 bases between. CDR3 length: 13 residues. CDR3 nucleotides: TGTGCCAGCAGCACCAAACCTAACTATGGCTACACCTTC. This encodes CASSTKPNYGYTF.

This clonotype has just a few counts. The chain carries TRBV7-8 and TRBJ2-1, with a tentative D call TRBD1 (6 bases). From germline, CDR1 is SGHVS and CDR2 FQNEAQ. V was clipped by 4 bases and J by 10 bases, with 14 bases between them. The CDR3 contains 13 residues. Here the CDR3 DNA reads TGTGCCAGCAGCTCCGGGGACAACTACGAGCAGTTCTTC. Amino acid sequence: CASSSGDNYEQFF.

The gene calls are TRBV10-2 and TRBJ2-2, with a tentative D call TRBD1 (6 bases). Germline CDR1 reads WSHSY; CDR2 reads SAAADI. With 5 bases removed from V and 1 base from J, the gap between germline ends came to 11 bases. The length of the CDR3 is 15 residues. In DNA, the CDR3 is TGCGCCAGCAGTCAACAGGGCCGGAACACCGGGGAGCTGTTTTTT. Encoded protein: CASSQQGRNTGELFF.

This clonotype was observed a handful of times. The chain recombines TRBV11-2 with TRBJ2-5; 16 bases match TRBD2. The trim removed 2 bases at V and 2 bases at J, leaving 2 bases unmatched. CDR1 SGHAT and CDR2 FQNNGV come from the germline V gene. This CDR3 contains 17 residues. CDR3 DNA sequence: TGTGCCAGCAGCTTACGGGGACTAGCGGGGGGGCAAGAGACCCAGTACTTC. Protein: CASSLRGLAGGQETQYF.

A word on this clonotype: The germline gene is not matched at one end of the junction; a read error may be the cause. The chain recombines TRBV6-5 with TRBJ1-2; TRBD1 agrees at 8 bases. Per germline, CDR1 MNHEY and CDR2 SVGAGI. The CDR3 sequence is 16 residues long. The CDR3 loop reads CASSPRTGTHNSGYTF. The CDR3 nucleotides read TGTGCCAGCAGTCCCCGGACAGGGACTCATAACTCTGGCTACACCTTC.

This clonotype was recorded a few times. The rearrangement uses TRBV6-4 and TRBJ2-3; 7 bases align to TRBD1. Germline V lookup: CDR1 MRHNA, CDR2 SNTAGT. This CDR3 comprises 15 residues. J lost 1 base, V lost 6 bases, and 7 bases had no gene match. The DNA of the CDR3 is TGTGCCAGCAGCGCCAGAACAGGGGGCACAGATACGCAGTATTTT. Its protein is CASSARTGGTDTQYF.

V and J are TRBV6-1 and TRBJ2-1; 8 nucleotides match TRBD2. The end of the DNA fits TRBJ2-5 better, so the J call may be wrong. Germline assignment: CDR1 MNHNS and CDR2 SASEGT. This CDR3 region has 14 residues. CDR3: CASSGGGGKETQYF. The CDR3 coding sequence is TGTGCCAGCAGCGGGGGGGGGGGGAAAGAGACCCAGTACTTC.

This clonotype was found a few times. The chain is built from TRBV6-1 and TRBJ2-5, with 8 bases identical to TRBD1. The V and J ends lost 4 bases and 11 bases, in that order; junction bases with no gene match: 15. CDR1 and CDR2 (germline): MNHNS, SASEGT. CDR3 length: 15 amino acids. CDR3 amino acids: CASSVTGGSYNEQYF. The CDR3 DNA is TGTGCCAGCAGTGTCACAGGGGGTTCCTACAATGAGCAGTACTTC.

This clonotype was counted between two and nine times. The chain carries TRBV12-3 or TRBV12-4 and TRBJ2-5; D unclear. Deletions cut 3 bases from V and 11 bases from J, with 13 bases between. The CDR3 runs to 12 residues. In DNA form, the CDR3 reads TGTGCCAGCAGTTTGTACTCCGGCAAGCAGTACTTC. It translates to CASSLYSGKQYF.

This clonotype was found a few times. The V and J genes are TRBV7-9 and TRBJ2-5; the D is unclear. Deletions cut 4 bases from V and 1 base from J, with 4 bases between. This CDR3 is 12 amino acids long. The germline CDR1 and CDR2 sequences are SEHNR and FQNEAQ (reference sequence). CDR3 nucleotide sequence: TGTGCCAGCAGCTCCACCCAAGAGACCCAGTACTTC. Encoded protein: CASSSTQETQYF.

V is TRBV6-6 and J is TRBJ1-1, with D maybe TRBD1 (6 bases). The CDR3 is 15 residues long. V shed 2 bases and J shed 1 base, with 11 bases lying between them. Per germline, CDR1 MNHNY and CDR2 SVGAGI (reference sequence). The CDR3 region has the DNA TGTGCCAGCAGTTACAGGGGGTCTAGGAACACTGAAGCTTTCTTT. Translated, it gives CASSYRGSRNTEAFF.

This chain connects TRBV19 to TRBJ1-1; perhaps TRBD1 as D (5 bases). Germline V gives CDR1 LNHDA, CDR2 SQIVND (reference sequence). The CDR3 extends over 15 amino acids. The V end was cut by 7 bases, the J end by 2 bases, with 17 bases between. CDR3 protein: CASTMEGQGNTEAFF. CDR3 DNA sequence: TGTGCCAGTACCATGGAGGGGCAGGGAAACACTGAAGCTTTCTTT. The full variable domain, rest sourced from reference TRBV19 and TRBJ1-1, is DGGITQSPKYLFRKEGQNVTLSCEQNLNHDAMYWYRQDPGQGLRLIYYSQIVNDFQKGDIAEGYSVSREKKESFPLTVTSAQKNPTAFYLCASTMEGQGNTEAFFGQGTRLTVV.

In this sample, this clonotype turned up many times. The chain links TRBV6-1 to TRBJ2-1, with TRBD2 as a possible D gene (5 bases). Germline V gives CDR1 MNHNS, CDR2 SASEGT. The CDR3 runs to 14 residues. V was shortened by 6 bases and J by 10 bases, with 19 bases between the two germline ends. CDR3 protein: CASSPRGGFHEQFF. In nucleotides, the CDR3 is TGTGCCAGCAGCCCTCGTGGAGGTTTCCACGAGCAGTTCTTC.

Within the sample, this clonotype is medium-sized. The chain recombines TRBV7-2 with TRBJ2-3, with unresolved D. Trimming shortened V by 5 bases and J by 3 bases, and 9 bases separated the two germline ends. This CDR3 is built from 13 residues. Germline V gene lookup returns CDR1 SGHTA and CDR2 FQGNSA. In DNA form, the CDR3 reads TGTGCCAGCAGCCTCAGACAAACAGATACGCAGTATTTT. Its protein product is CASSLRQTDTQYF.

The J gene is TRBJ2-7, the V gene TRBV11-2; D may be TRBD2 (5 bases). Trimming removed 5 bases from V and 3 bases from J, with 14 bases in between. This CDR3 contains 14 residues. The V gene's germline CDR1 is SGHAT and CDR2 FQNNGV. The chain's CDR3 is CASSRPVGDYEQYF. For the CDR3, the DNA is TGTGCCAGCAGCCGTCCGGTGGGAGACTACGAGCAGTACTTC. Full variable domain (remainder filled in from reference TRBV11-2 and TRBJ2-7): EAGVAQSPRYKIIEKRQSVAFWCNPISGHATLYWYQQILGQGPKLLIQFQNNGVVDDSQLPKDRFSAERLKGVDSTLKIQPAKLEDSAVYLCASSRPVGDYEQYFGPGTRLTVT.

By frequency in the sample, this clonotype is medium-sized. V and J are TRBV6-1 and TRBJ2-5, with D perhaps matching TRBD1 (6 bases). The CDR3 consists of 15 residues. V was pared by 5 bases and J by 5 bases, with 18 bases between. Germline CDR1 and CDR2: MNHNS and SASEGT. The CDR3 sequence is CASSLYRDAWETQYF. The CDR3 DNA sequence: TGTGCCAGCAGTCTCTACAGGGATGCATGGGAGACCCAGTACTTC.

This clonotype has just a few counts. V gene TRBV7-2 combines with J gene TRBJ2-1; D might be TRBD1 or TRBD2, each matching 5 bases. The J call is uncertain, as TRBJ2-7 better fits the DNA end. Germline assignment: CDR1 SGHTA and CDR2 FQGNSA. The CDR3 consists of 13 residues. DNA for the CDR3: TGTGCCAGCAGCTCCGGACCGGGACGCGAGCAGTACTTC. The encoded protein is CASSSGPGREQYF.

This clonotype has a count of ten or more. This chain's CDR3 is CASSPLAGGRPDTQYF. The CDR3 region has the DNA TGTGCCAGCAGCCCACTAGCGGGGGGGCGGCCAGATACGCAGTATTTT. V gene TRBV12-3 or TRBV12-4 combines with J gene TRBJ2-3; 13 nucleotides agree with TRBD2. V was clipped by 6 bases and J by 4 bases; unmatched bases: 7. The CDR3 has 16 residues.

V and J are TRBV6-1 and TRBJ1-2, with 7 bases aligning to TRBD1. Trimming cost V 6 bases and J 2 bases; bases outside gene matches: 6. Per germline, CDR1 MNHNS and CDR2 SASEGT. The CDR3 has 14 amino acids. The CDR3 spells CASSRGQNNYGYTF. The DNA of the CDR3 is TGTGCCAGCAGCCGGGGACAGAACAACTATGGCTACACCTTC.

Note on this clonotype: This could be a read error, since a much larger clone is one nucleotide away. This chain joins TRBV12-3 or TRBV12-4 and TRBJ2-5; D is tentatively TRBD1 or TRBD2 (5 bases each). The J call is uncertain, as TRBJ2-7 better fits the DNA end. CDR3 length: 14 amino acids. The CDR3: CASSNRDHGYEQYF. The CDR3 coding sequence is TGTGCCAGCAGTAATCGGGACCATGGTTACGAGCAGTACTTC.

The genes are TRBV6-1 and TRBJ2-1; perhaps TRBD2 as D (6 bases). The CDR3 is made up of 13 amino acids. V lost 7 bases and J 13 bases, leaving 20 bases between the germline ends. Per the germline V gene, CDR1 is MNHNS and CDR2 is SASEGT. The CDR3 bases are TGTGCCAGCACCGACCACCCCCGCGGGACCCAGTTCTTC. Its translation: CASTDHPRGTQFF.

This clonotype was seen at least ten times. The V gene is TRBV7-2, the J gene TRBJ2-1; D remains unclear. The last part of the DNA fits TRBJ2-7 better; the J call may be wrong. Germline-derived CDR1 and CDR2 are SGHTA and FQGNSA. The CDR3 is made up of 14 amino acids. In nucleotides, the CDR3 is TGTGCCAGCAGCCGTGATCAGGCGTACTACGAGCAGTACTTC. It translates to CASSRDQAYYEQYF.